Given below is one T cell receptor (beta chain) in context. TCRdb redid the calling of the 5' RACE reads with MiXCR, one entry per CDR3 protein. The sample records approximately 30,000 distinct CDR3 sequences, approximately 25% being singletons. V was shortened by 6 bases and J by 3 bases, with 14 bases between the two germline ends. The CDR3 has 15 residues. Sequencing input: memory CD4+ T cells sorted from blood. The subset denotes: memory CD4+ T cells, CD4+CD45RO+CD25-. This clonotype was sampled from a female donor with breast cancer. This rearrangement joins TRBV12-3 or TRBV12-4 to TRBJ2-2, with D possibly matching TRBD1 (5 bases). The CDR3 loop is CASSTRTPHTGELFF. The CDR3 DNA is TGTGCCAGCAGCACTCGGACACCCCACACCGGGGAGCTGTTTTTT.